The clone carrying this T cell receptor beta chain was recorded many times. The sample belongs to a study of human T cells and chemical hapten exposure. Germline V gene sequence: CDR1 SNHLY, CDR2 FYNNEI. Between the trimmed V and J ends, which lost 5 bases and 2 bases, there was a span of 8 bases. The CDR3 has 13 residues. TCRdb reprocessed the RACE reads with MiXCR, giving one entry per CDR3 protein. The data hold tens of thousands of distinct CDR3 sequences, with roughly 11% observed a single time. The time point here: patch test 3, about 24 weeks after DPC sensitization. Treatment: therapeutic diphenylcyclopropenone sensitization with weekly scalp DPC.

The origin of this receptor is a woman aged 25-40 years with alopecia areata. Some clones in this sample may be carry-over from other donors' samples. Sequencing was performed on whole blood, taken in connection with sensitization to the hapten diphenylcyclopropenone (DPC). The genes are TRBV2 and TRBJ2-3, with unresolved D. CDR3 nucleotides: TGTGCCAGCAGTCCAGCTGACACAGATACGCAGTATTTT. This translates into CASSPADTDTQYF.